The 22 T cell receptor beta chains reported below all come from one sample, sequenced in a study of shared clonotypes between healthy human individuals. Clones were read by immunoSEQ multiplex PCR, and TCRdb kept only the in-frame ones, dropping some. In the table there are 2 million or so clones, roughly 94% of which are singletons. Material: naive CD4+ T cells sorted from blood. Subset here: CD45RA+ positively selected. These receptors were taken from a man aged 18 to 35 in good health.

On this clone: Just one base apart from a much larger clone, this may be a read error. The same CDR3 also results from other DNA sequences found in this sample. The genes are TRBV11-2 and TRBJ2-7; no definite D call. Trimming cost V 1 base and J 4 bases, with 5 bases left between them. The CDR3 runs 12 residues. Germline values: CDR1 SGHAT, CDR2 FQNNGV. This CDR3 is CASSLVGYEQYF. CDR3 nucleotides: TGTGCCAGCAGCTTAGTCGGGTACGAGCAGTACTTC.

V and J are TRBV5-6 and TRBJ1-3; possibly TRBD1 for D (5 bases). Trimming shortened V by 0 bases and J by 0 bases, and 19 bases separated the two germline ends. This CDR3 spans 19 amino acids. Looked up from germline, CDR1 is SGHDT and CDR2 is YYEEEE. CDR3 DNA sequence: TGTGCCAGCAGCTTGGCCTCCCAAGGGGCCGTGAGCTCTGGAAACACCATATATTTT. Its translation: CASSLASQGAVSSGNTIYF. Combining the CDR3 with reference TRBV5-6 and TRBJ1-3 gives the whole variable domain DAGVTQSPTHLIKTRGQQVTLRCSPKSGHDTVSWYQQALGQGPQFIFQYYEEEERQRGNFPDRFSGHQFPNYSSELNVNALLLGDSALYLCASSLASQGAVSSGNTIYFGEGSWLTVV.

In its sample, this clone was seen a few times. The chain employs TRBV11-2 and TRBJ2-7; D not resolved. The CDR3 is 11 residues long. Trimming cost V 5 bases and J 3 bases, with 5 bases left between them. Germline values: CDR1 SGHAT, CDR2 FQNNGV. CDR3 coding DNA: TGTGCCAGCAGCGCCCACTACGAGCAGTACTTC. Amino acid sequence: CASSAHYEQYF.

The chain couples TRBV6-1 to TRBJ1-2, with 11 nucleotides matching TRBD1. CDR1 MNHNS and CDR2 SASEGT come from the germline V gene. The CDR3 has 16 amino acids. Trimming at V came to 3 bases and at J to 2 bases, leaving 5 bases not matched to a gene. The DNA for the CDR3 is TGTGCCAGCAGTGAGGCGGGACAGGGGGGAAACTATGGCTACACCTTC. It is translated as CASSEAGQGGNYGYTF.

V is TRBV5-4 and J is TRBJ1-2, with a weak D call TRBD1 (6 bases). V lost 4 bases and J 8 bases, leaving 12 bases between the germline ends. Germline V CDR1 and CDR2: SGHNT, YYREEE (reference sequence). CDR3 length: 12 amino acids. As DNA, the CDR3 is TGTGCCAGCAGCATGACAGGCGGCGGCTACACCTTC. Protein sequence: CASSMTGGGYTF.

This rearrangement joins TRBV7-2 to TRBJ1-5; D gene unclear. Between the trimmed V and J ends, which lost 5 bases and 3 bases, there was a span of 8 bases. The germline CDR1 and CDR2 sequences are SGHTA and FQGNSA. The CDR3 consists of 13 residues. The CDR3 DNA sequence: TGTGCCAGCAGCCCAGCGAACAATCAGCCCCAGCATTTT. It is translated as CASSPANNQPQHF. The whole variable domain, filled in from reference TRBV7-2 and TRBJ1-5, reads GAGVSQSPSNKVTEKGKDVELRCDPISGHTALYWYRQSLGQGLEFLIYFQGNSAPDKSGLPSDRFSAERTGGSVSTLTIQRTQQEDSAVYLCASSPANNQPQHFGDGTRLSIL.

The chain has TRBV2 and TRBJ1-2; D is possibly TRBD1 (6 bases). Trimming stripped 6 bases from V and 8 bases from J, with 19 bases between. Germline V gene data show CDR1 as SNHLY and CDR2 as FYNNEI. The CDR3 runs to 14 residues. This CDR3 reads CASSGIQGSGGYTF. CDR3 nucleotide sequence: TGTGCCAGCAGCGGGATTCAGGGGTCTGGCGGCTACACCTTC.

The chain employs TRBV5-6 and TRBJ2-7, with D unclear. Germline CDR1 and CDR2: SGHDT and YYEEEE. V was trimmed by 0 bases and J by 6 bases, leaving 10 bases between them. The CDR3 has 13 residues. The CDR3 loop reads CASSLASLSEQYF. The CDR3 DNA follows: TGTGCCAGCAGCTTGGCGTCTCTAAGCGAGCAGTACTTC.

The chain carries TRBV5-6 and TRBJ2-1; 14 positions agree with TRBD2. Germline-derived CDR1 and CDR2 are SGHDT and YYEEEE. V lost 4 bases to trimming and J lost 2 bases; unmatched junction nucleotides: 8. The CDR3 has 18 residues. CDR3 nucleotides: TGTGCCAGCAGCCCCGGGACTAGCGGGGGCTGGACCTACAATGAGCAGTTCTTC. It is translated as CASSPGTSGGWTYNEQFF.

The chain couples TRBV10-2 to TRBJ2-1, with D uncertain. Trimming pared 11 bases from V and 9 bases from J, leaving 8 bases between. The length of the CDR3 is 9 residues. The germline V gene encodes CDR1 WSHSY and CDR2 SAAADI. Written as DNA, the CDR3 is TGCGCCGCACATATTGAGCAGTTCTTC. This translates into CAAHIEQFF.

The gene calls are TRBV29-1 and TRBJ2-7, with 7 positions matching TRBD1. Germline CDR1 reads SQVTM; CDR2 reads ANQGSEA. This CDR3 comprises 14 residues. V trimming: 7 bases; J trimming: 0 bases; junction bases outside the gene matches: 9. The CDR3 loop reads CSATTGFPSYEQYF. The CDR3 DNA is TGCAGCGCCACGACAGGGTTCCCCTCCTACGAGCAGTACTTC.

Regarding this clone: The same CDR3 also results from other DNA sequences found in this sample. The CDR3 bases are TGTGCCTGGAGGGACAGTGGAAACACCATATATTTT. This gives the protein CAWRDSGNTIYF. The rearrangement uses TRBV30 and TRBJ1-3, with a tentative D call TRBD1 (6 bases). The CDR3 length is 12 residues. From germline, CDR1 is GTSNPN and CDR2 SVGIG (reference sequence). Trimming pared 3 bases from V and 3 bases from J, leaving 6 bases between.

The chain uses TRBV28 and TRBJ2-7; D not resolved. The V gene lost 1 base and the J gene lost 7 bases, with 11 bases spanning the gap. In germline, CDR1 is MDHEN, CDR2 SYDVKM. The CDR3 contains 13 residues. The CDR3 DNA reads TGTGCCAGCAGTTTATTCAGGTTGGGGGAGCAGTACTTC. Its translation is CASSLFRLGEQYF.

The rearrangement uses TRBV5-4 and TRBJ2-7, with D perhaps matching TRBD1 (6 bases). The germline gives CDR1 SGHNT, CDR2 YYREEE (reference sequence). This CDR3 has 14 residues. Trimming removed 3 bases at V and 7 bases at J, with 17 bases between. In DNA, the CDR3 is TGTGCCAGCAGCTCCCGAATGGACAGCTTTGAGCAGTACTTC. This sequence encodes CASSSRMDSFEQYF.

This clone is a singleton in its sample. V usage is TRBV11-3 and J usage is TRBJ2-2; possibly TRBD1 or TRBD2 for D (5 bases each). The CDR3 length is 18 residues. Germline values: CDR1 SGHNT, CDR2 YENEEA. V was clipped by 5 bases and J by 5 bases, with 24 bases between them. DNA for the CDR3: TGTGCCAGCAGCCTGGGGGTTCCAAAAGGACCCCGGACCGGGGAGCTGTTTTTT. It yields the protein CASSLGVPKGPRTGELFF.

The chain couples TRBV5-4 to TRBJ2-3; 7 bases are a match to TRBD2. V lost 0 bases, J lost 4 bases, and 11 bases stayed unmatched. CDR3 length: 17 amino acids. The V gene's germline CDR1 is SGHNT and CDR2 YYREEE (reference sequence). CDR3 in DNA: TGTGCCAGCAGCTTGGGAGGGAGAGGGAGGGAGGCAGATACGCAGTATTTT. Translated: CASSLGGRGREADTQYF.

To note about this clone: The same CDR3 also results from other DNA sequences found in this sample. This sequence joins TRBV6-6 and TRBJ1-5, with D tentatively TRBD1 (5 bases). This CDR3 is built from 13 residues. V shed 5 bases and J shed 4 bases, with 9 bases lying between them. Per germline, CDR1 MNHNY and CDR2 SVGAGI (reference sequence). CDR3: CASSLTGNQPQHF. The CDR3 nucleotides read TGTGCCAGCAGTCTTACAGGAAATCAGCCCCAGCATTTT.

This chain connects TRBV7-9 to TRBJ2-5, with D unclear. The CDR3 spans 14 residues. Germline CDR1 is SEHNR and CDR2 is FQNEAQ (reference sequence). Trimming shortened V by 5 bases and J by 7 bases, and 17 bases separated the two germline ends. The CDR3, as DNA: TGTGCCAGCAGCCTCGAACGGGTTTTGGGGACCCAGTACTTC. Residues: CASSLERVLGTQYF.

The J gene is TRBJ1-6, the V gene TRBV2; 9 nucleotides align to TRBD1. Germline V gene data show CDR1 as SNHLY and CDR2 as FYNNEI. Unmatched junction bases numbered 9, after V lost 2 bases and J lost 10 bases. This CDR3 comprises 16 residues. In DNA, the CDR3 is TGTGCCAGCAGTGAACGGACAGGGGTAATAGGGTCACCCCTCCACTTT. Its translation: CASSERTGVIGSPLHF.

The chain has TRBV5-1 and TRBJ2-3; 8 positions match TRBD2. Germline trimming cut 4 bases from V and 2 bases from J; bases unmatched to any gene: 9. Germline CDR1 and CDR2: SGHRS and YFSETQ. The CDR3 has 16 amino acids. The CDR3 is CASSRAAGETTDTQYF. CDR3 coding DNA: TGCGCCAGCAGCCGGGCAGCGGGGGAGACCACAGATACGCAGTATTTT.

The chain joins TRBV10-1 to TRBJ2-7, with 8 bases matching TRBD1. V shed 6 bases, J shed 6 bases, and the junction held 10 bases outside the gene matches. Germline V gene data show CDR1 as WNHNN and CDR2 as SYGVQD (reference sequence). The CDR3 runs to 14 residues. CDR3 sequence: CASSAGTGAGEQYF. In DNA form, the CDR3 reads TGCGCCAGCAGCGCCGGGACAGGCGCGGGCGAGCAGTACTTC.

The V and J genes are TRBV6-5 and TRBJ2-7, with TRBD2 identical over 8 bases. From germline, CDR1 is MNHEY and CDR2 SVGAGI. Losses at the gene ends were 0 bases for V and 9 bases for J; bases not matched to a gene: 10. CDR3 length equals 15 residues. CDR3: CASSYSQQSGRGQYF. CDR3 coding DNA: TGTGCCAGCAGTTACTCCCAGCAAAGCGGGAGAGGGCAGTACTTC.